The 22 T cell receptor beta chains below were found in one sample sequenced in a study of low-dose radiotherapy and immunotherapy resistance in tumors. The time point here: before trial treatment. TRAV- and TRBV-specific primers primed first-strand cDNA, covering alpha and beta chains. TCRs were put through about 20 PCR cycles of amplification with Phusion. A constant-region primer and the V-primer adapter served as the primer pair. Each CDR3 protein gets one entry after TCRdb re-called the reads with MiXCR. Of 55,000 to 70,000 distinct CDR3 sequences in the sample, around 25% are singletons; the top ten hold roughly 6%. Source: PBMCs, taken before treatment. All receptors come from a male donor with prostate cancer.

This clonotype was detected only once. This likely traces to a read error, being one base from a far larger clone. V usage is TRBV5-1 and J usage is TRBJ2-7; 8 bases are shared with TRBD2. CDR1 is SGHRS and CDR2 is YFSETQ in the germline V gene. Germline trimming cut 5 bases from V and 7 bases from J; bases unmatched to any gene: 14. The CDR3 length is 15 residues. The CDR3 DNA reads TGCGCCAGCAGAGAGGTAGCGGGGACCTACAATGAGCAGTACTTC. Its protein product is CASREVAGTYNEQYF.

There are many counts of this clonotype. The rearrangement uses TRBV2 and TRBJ1-3; possible D gene TRBD1, 5 bases. This CDR3 comprises 16 residues. CDR1 and CDR2 from the germline V gene are SNHLY and FYNNEI. V lost 0 bases and J 4 bases, leaving 13 bases between the germline ends. Here the CDR3 DNA reads TGTGCCAGCAGTGAAGCGCTTGGCAGGGCAGGAAACACCATATATTTT. It yields the protein CASSEALGRAGNTIYF.

For this clonotype: A clone one base away is much larger, so this may be a read error. The chain is built from TRBV4-3 and TRBJ2-7, with unresolved D. V was shortened by 0 bases and J by 7 bases, with 16 bases between the two germline ends. The CDR3 is made up of 15 amino acids. From germline, CDR1 is LGHNA and CDR2 YSLEER. The CDR3 protein is CASSQDRVVLGEQYF. CDR3 coding DNA: TGCGCCAGCAGCCAAGATAGGGTAGTCCTCGGGGAGCAGTACTTC.

This clonotype was seen repeatedly, ten times or more. The chain joins TRBV6-6 to TRBJ2-7; 7 positions match TRBD1. In germline, CDR1 is MNHNY, CDR2 SVGAGI (reference sequence). Losses at the gene ends were 8 bases for V and 7 bases for J; bases not matched to a gene: 5. This CDR3 is 11 amino acids long. CDR3 residues: CASLGQSEQYF. As DNA, the CDR3 is TGTGCCAGCCTGGGACAGTCGGAGCAGTACTTC.

Ten or more counts support this clonotype. The V and J genes are TRBV11-2 and TRBJ2-5, with 9 bases lining up with TRBD2. The CDR3 runs to 15 residues. Germline trimming cut 6 bases from V and 6 bases from J; bases unmatched to any gene: 11. Germline CDR1 and CDR2: SGHAT and FQNNGV. CDR3 residues: CASSEAGGHLQTQYF. In DNA, the CDR3 is TGTGCCAGCAGTGAAGCGGGGGGACACCTTCAGACCCAGTACTTC.

This clonotype was picked up many times. The chain joins TRBV7-9 to TRBJ2-3; no definite D call. The CDR3 spans 14 residues. CDR1 and CDR2 from the germline V gene are SEHNR and FQNEAQ (reference sequence). Trimming shortened V by 3 bases and J by 6 bases, and 13 bases separated the two germline ends. The CDR3: CASSFGPEEDTQYF. DNA for the CDR3: TGTGCCAGCAGCTTCGGCCCCGAAGAGGATACGCAGTATTTT.

This clonotype came up many times. The V call is TRBV5-8, the J call TRBJ1-5; 10 positions match TRBD1. V trimming: 4 bases; J trimming: 5 bases; junction bases outside the gene matches: 3. The CDR3 is made up of 14 amino acids. CDR1 is SGHTS and CDR2 is YDEGEE in the germline V gene. The CDR3 region has the DNA TGTGCCAGCAGCCGAGGGACAGGGGATCAGCCCCAGCATTTT. It encodes CASSRGTGDQPQHF.

V is TRBV28 and J is TRBJ2-1, with D possibly being TRBD2 (7 bases). The CDR3 is 15 residues long. V was pared by 9 bases and J by 0 bases, with 15 bases between. CDR1 is MDHEN and CDR2 is SYDVKM in the germline V gene. CDR3: CARSGAGASYNEQFF. CDR3 DNA: TGTGCCAGGTCAGGGGCGGGAGCCTCCTACAATGAGCAGTTCTTC.

This clonotype was recorded at least ten times. The chain combines TRBV12-3 or TRBV12-4 with TRBJ1-2, with D possibly being TRBD1 (5 bases). Trimming removed 6 bases from V and 0 bases from J, with 23 bases in between. The CDR3 has 18 amino acids. The CDR3 DNA sequence: TGTGCCAGCAGGGGAACCGGGAGGGGATTATCGGCTAACTATGGCTACACCTTC. It translates to CASRGTGRGLSANYGYTF.

Ten or more counts support this clonotype. DNA for the CDR3: TGTGCCAGCAGTGAAAGGCCAAACGGACTAGCGGGGCCCTACAATGAGCAGTTCTTC. It translates to CASSERPNGLAGPYNEQFF. The chain recombines TRBV6-2 or TRBV6-3 with TRBJ2-1; 12 bases line up with TRBD2. CDR3 length: 19 residues. CDR1 is MNHEY, CDR2 SVGEGT, per germline. V lost 5 bases, J lost 2 bases, and 13 bases stayed unmatched.

The chain is built from TRBV27 and TRBJ2-2; D is uncertain. V lost 4 bases, J lost 7 bases, and 7 bases lay in between. In germline, CDR1 is MNHEY, CDR2 SMNVEV (reference sequence). This CDR3 region has 12 residues. The CDR3 nucleotides are TGTGCCAGCAGTTGGACGGGCGGGGAGCTGTTTTTT. As protein: CASSWTGGELFF.

This clonotype was seen ten or more times. V usage is TRBV5-4 and J usage is TRBJ1-1; D not resolved. The CDR3 extends over 13 amino acids. From germline, CDR1 is SGHNT and CDR2 YYREEE (reference sequence). The V end lost 0 bases, the J end lost 3 bases, and 6 bases lay between the germline ends. The CDR3 here is CASSLVGYTEAFF. The CDR3 DNA follows: TGTGCCAGCAGCTTGGTGGGGTACACTGAAGCTTTCTTT.

This clonotype was detected ten times or more. The chain is built from TRBV29-1 and TRBJ2-7; D tentatively fits TRBD1 or TRBD2 (5 bases each). V dropped 4 bases and J dropped 7 bases, with 11 bases sitting between them. Germline V gene lookup returns CDR1 SQVTM and CDR2 ANQGSEA. This CDR3 region has 11 residues. The DNA for the CDR3 is TGCAGCGTTGGGGACGGTAAAGAGCAGTACTTC. It translates to CSVGDGKEQYF.

The table lists this clonotype with many counts. The chain employs TRBV12-3 or TRBV12-4 and TRBJ2-7; tentative D call: TRBD1 (5 bases). The germline V and J ends were trimmed by 0 bases and 1 base, with 13 bases remaining between them. The CDR3 sequence is 16 residues long. DNA of the CDR3: TGTGCCAGCAGTTTAGCGCTAATAGGGGCGTCCTACGAGCAGTACTTC. Its protein product is CASSLALIGASYEQYF.

By share, this clonotype counts as medium-sized. The chain couples TRBV11-2 to TRBJ1-3; D is unclear. Deletions cut 5 bases from V and 3 bases from J, with 17 bases between. The CDR3 loop spans 16 amino acids. Germline CDR1 and CDR2: SGHAT and FQNNGV. The CDR3 DNA reads TGTGCCAGCAGCGCACCAGACGGTAGAATTGGAAACACCATATATTTT. Translation gives CASSAPDGRIGNTIYF.

This clonotype was detected ten times or more. The gene calls are TRBV7-6 and TRBJ2-7; D ambiguous. This CDR3 has 13 residues. Trimming stripped 5 bases from V and 1 base from J, with 9 bases between. Germline V gene lookup returns CDR1 SGHVS and CDR2 FNYEAQ. The CDR3 DNA is TGTGCCAGCAGCCGGGCACAGTCCTACGAGCAGTACTTC. The encoded protein is CASSRAQSYEQYF.

This clonotype was counted ten times or more. V and J are TRBV28 and TRBJ1-2; tentative D call: TRBD1 (6 bases). The CDR3 covers 13 residues. Per germline, CDR1 MDHEN and CDR2 SYDVKM. V was cut by 3 bases and J by 8 bases, with 13 bases left in between. CDR3 residues: CASSLRGQEGYTF. The CDR3 nucleotides are TGTGCCAGCAGTTTGCGGGGGCAGGAGGGCTACACCTTC.

This rearrangement joins TRBV28 to TRBJ2-2; D is ambiguous. V lost 6 bases to trimming and J lost 0 bases, with 5 bases between them. The CDR3 covers 13 residues. Germline assignment: CDR1 MDHEN and CDR2 SYDVKM. CDR3 loop: CASSPPNTGELFF. In nucleotides, the CDR3 is TGTGCCAGCAGCCCCCCGAACACCGGGGAGCTGTTTTTT.

The chain uses TRBV5-5 and TRBJ1-6; D remains unclear. Per germline, CDR1 SGHKS and CDR2 YYEKEE (reference sequence). The V and J ends lost 4 bases and 0 bases respectively, with 14 bases between them. The CDR3 is made up of 17 amino acids. CDR3 amino acids: CASSRAAGSSYNSPLHF. CDR3 coding DNA: TGTGCCAGCAGCCGAGCAGCGGGGAGCTCCTATAATTCACCCCTCCACTTT.

This clonotype was found many times. The J gene is TRBJ1-5, the V gene TRBV14; tentative D call: TRBD1 (6 bases). From germline, CDR1 is SGHDN and CDR2 FVKESK. This CDR3 is built from 13 residues. Trimming shortened V by 3 bases and J by 6 bases, and 9 bases separated the two germline ends. CDR3 DNA: TGTGCCAGCAGCCAGGACAGTTCTCAGCCCCAGCATTTT. Translated: CASSQDSSQPQHF.

The V call is TRBV6-2 or TRBV6-3, the J call TRBJ2-3, with D perhaps assigned TRBD1 or TRBD2 (5 bases each). The CDR3 extends over 12 amino acids. CDR1 is MNHEY and CDR2 is SVGEGT in the germline V gene. Trimming left V 0 bases short and J 12 bases short, with 10 bases between. The CDR3 DNA sequence: TGTGCCAGCAGTTACTCGAAGGGGAGCCAGTATTTT. Protein: CASSYSKGSQYF.

At least ten counts were recorded for this clonotype. The chain is built from TRBV28 and TRBJ1-2; D is unresolved. The V gene lost 2 bases and the J gene lost 7 bases, with 11 bases spanning the gap. The CDR3 loop spans 13 amino acids. The germline V gene encodes CDR1 MDHEN and CDR2 SYDVKM. The CDR3 DNA reads as TGTGCCAGCAGTTTAACGAGTGGGCTTGGCTACACCTTC. This encodes CASSLTSGLGYTF.